This T cell receptor (beta chain) was sequenced during a study of blood T cell repertoires in COVID-19. Study information: T cells, B-cell-depleted T cells, or PBMCs supplied cDNA or gDNA.

The CDR3 runs 15 residues. V lost 1 base and J lost 7; bases outside the gene matches: 4. The germline V gene encodes CDR1 SGHTA and CDR2 FQGNSA. This table comes from immunoSEQ multiplex PCR, and its TCRdb copy is limited to in-frame clones, with some not included. The profile shows under 400,000 clones, 85% to 90% of them singletons. The sequenced sample consisted of peripheral blood. This sequence joins TRBV7-2 and TRBJ2-1; 10 nucleotides match TRBD2. The receptor comes from a man between 18 and 29 years old with active or convalescent COVID-19. For the CDR3, the DNA is TGTGCCAGCAGCTTAGTAGCGGGAGGAGGGAATGAGCAGTTCTTC. This gives the protein CASSLVAGGGNEQFF.